This T cell receptor (beta chain) was found in a study of cytomegalovirus exposure and HLA in healthy donors. Points from the study as a whole: A classifier reportedly called cytomegalovirus status with high sensitivity and specificity. CMV serostatus stood as the only immune exposure information on hand.

A remark on this clone: What it recognizes is unknown.

The PCR ran on 60 Vbeta and 13 Jbeta primers. TCRdb's table, derived via immunoSEQ multiplex PCR, lists solely in-frame clones and lacks some. The data contain about 150,000 clones, around 73% of them seen just once; the ten biggest clones take up 1.5% to 2%. CDR3 length: 13 amino acids. CDR1 and CDR2 from the germline V gene are GTSNPN and SVGIG (reference sequence). The V end was cut by 5 bases, the J end by 7 bases, with 15 bases between. The TCR sequence derives from a woman between 18 and 30 years old in good health and CMV-seronegative. The genes are TRBV30 and TRBJ1-5; tentative D call: TRBD1 (6 bases). What was sequenced was PBMCs. CDR3 coding DNA: TGTGCCTGGGACAGGCAAAAAGGCCAGCCCCAGCATTTT. Translation: CAWDRQKGQPQHF.